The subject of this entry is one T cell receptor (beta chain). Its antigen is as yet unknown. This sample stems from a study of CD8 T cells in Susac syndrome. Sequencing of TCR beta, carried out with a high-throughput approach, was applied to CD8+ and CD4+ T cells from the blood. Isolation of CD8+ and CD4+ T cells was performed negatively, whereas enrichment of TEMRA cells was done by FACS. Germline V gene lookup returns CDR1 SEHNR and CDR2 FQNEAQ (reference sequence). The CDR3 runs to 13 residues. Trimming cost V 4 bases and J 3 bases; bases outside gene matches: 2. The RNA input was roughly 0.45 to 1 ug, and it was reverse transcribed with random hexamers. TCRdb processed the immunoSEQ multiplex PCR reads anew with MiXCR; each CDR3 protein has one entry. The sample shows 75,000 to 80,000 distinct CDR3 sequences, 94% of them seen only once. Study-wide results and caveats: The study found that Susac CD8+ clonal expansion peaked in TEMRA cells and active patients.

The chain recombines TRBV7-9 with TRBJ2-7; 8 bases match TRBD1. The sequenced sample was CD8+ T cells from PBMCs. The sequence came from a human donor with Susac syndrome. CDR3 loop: CASSSQGDYEQYF. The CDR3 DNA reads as TGTGCCAGCAGCTCACAGGGGGACTACGAGCAGTACTTC.